A single sample gave rise to the 28 T cell receptor beta chains below, sequenced in a study of OX40 agonist ivuxolimab in advanced cancers. The data were produced by immunoSEQ multiplex PCR, yet TCRdb's version contains in-frame clones alone and is incomplete. Seen here are 45,000 to 60,000 clones, just under 95% observed once, and the top ten hold around 26%. The source material was CD4+ or CD8+ T cells sorted from blood, sampled in a trial of the OX40 agonist ivuxolimab. These receptors all stem from an adult with an advanced solid tumor such as melanoma, head and neck, liver or kidney cancer.

The chain combines TRBV7-6 with TRBJ2-5; 10 bases agree with TRBD2. CDR3 length: 16 amino acids. In germline, CDR1 is SGHVS, CDR2 FNYEAQ. Losses at the gene ends were 5 bases for V and 1 base for J; bases not matched to a gene: 7. The CDR3, as DNA: TGTGCCAGCAGCCCACCGGGACTAGCGACCCAAGAGACCCAGTACTTC. Translated: CASSPPGLATQETQYF.

The genes are TRBV9 and TRBJ2-3, with 7 bases lining up with TRBD2. Germline loops: CDR1 SGDLS, CDR2 YYNGEE. J lost 2 bases, V lost 2 bases, and 5 bases had no gene match. This CDR3 is 15 amino acids long. This chain's CDR3 is CASSVASGFTDTQYF. DNA for the CDR3: TGTGCCAGCAGCGTGGCTAGCGGTTTCACAGATACGCAGTATTTT.

CDR3 amino acids: CASSLAADVVYNEQFF. CDR3 coding DNA: TGTGCCAGCAGCTTAGCGGCAGACGTGGTCTACAATGAGCAGTTCTTC. The chain combines TRBV11-1 with TRBJ2-1, with D unresolved. Germline V gene data show CDR1 as SGHAT and CDR2 as FQDESV (reference sequence). The V and J ends lost 0 bases and 3 bases respectively, with 12 bases between them. The CDR3 is 16 amino acids.

Worth noting for this clone: Different DNA sequences within this sample yield the same CDR3. This chain links TRBV27 with TRBJ2-1; D gene ambiguous. The germline V gene has CDR1 MNHEY and CDR2 SMNVEV (reference sequence). This CDR3 has 11 residues. V lost 3 bases, J lost 7 bases, and 4 bases lay in between. The CDR3 region is CASSFRNEQFF. The CDR3, as DNA: TGTGCCAGCAGTTTTCGAAATGAGCAGTTCTTC.

The rearrangement joins TRBV4-2 to TRBJ2-7; 7 bases match TRBD1. V trimming: 0 bases; J trimming: 9 bases; junction bases outside the gene matches: 8. This CDR3 region has 14 residues. CDR1 is LGHNA, CDR2 YNFKEQ, per germline. The CDR3 sequence: CASSQDIRGPWQYF. The DNA for the CDR3 is TGTGCCAGCAGCCAAGATATAAGGGGGCCTTGGCAGTACTTC.

The rearrangement uses TRBV4-2 and TRBJ1-2, with D tentatively TRBD1 (5 bases). Per germline, CDR1 LGHNA and CDR2 YNFKEQ. The V end was cut by 0 bases, the J end by 8 bases, with 16 bases between. The CDR3 contains 15 residues. CDR3 nucleotides: TGTGCCAGCAGCCAAGATCAGGGCAGGGTACTGGGCTACACCTTC. It codes for CASSQDQGRVLGYTF.

V usage is TRBV29-1 and J usage is TRBJ2-7, with a tentative D call TRBD1 (6 bases). Trimming pared 4 bases from V and 4 bases from J, leaving 14 bases between. This CDR3 is built from 13 residues. The germline CDR1 and CDR2 sequences are SQVTM and ANQGSEA. The chain's CDR3 is CSVVGQDSYEQYF. The CDR3, as DNA: TGCAGCGTTGTAGGCCAGGACAGTTACGAGCAGTACTTC.

The CDR3 loop is CASSSFEGGEQFF. The CDR3 nucleotides read TGTGCCAGCAGCTCCTTCGAGGGTGGTGAGCAGTTCTTC. The chain joins TRBV13 to TRBJ2-1; weak D call: TRBD2 (5 bases). Trimming shortened V by 4 bases and J by 9 bases, and 13 bases separated the two germline ends. Germline CDR1 reads PRHDT; CDR2 reads FYEKMQ (reference sequence). CDR3 length: 13 amino acids.

The chain recombines TRBV6-5 with TRBJ2-7, with 9 bases fitting TRBD1. The CDR3 contains 13 residues. Per the germline V gene, CDR1 is MNHEY and CDR2 is SVGAGI. The trim removed 5 bases at V and 7 bases at J, leaving 6 bases unmatched. The CDR3 loop reads CASSTGTGWEQYF. Written as DNA, the CDR3 is TGTGCCAGCAGTACCGGGACAGGGTGGGAGCAGTACTTC.

The chain carries TRBV6-6 and TRBJ2-7; D not resolved. The V and J ends lost 4 bases and 2 bases respectively, with 12 bases between them. Germline lookup yields CDR1 MNHNY and CDR2 SVGAGI (reference sequence). This CDR3 comprises 14 residues. CDR3 DNA sequence: TGTGCCAGCAGTTCCAGGCTAACCCCCTACGAGCAGTACTTC. Translation gives CASSSRLTPYEQYF.

The count of this clone is one. The chain couples TRBV7-2 to TRBJ2-2, with D hard to call. The CDR3 is 18 residues long. Looked up from germline, CDR1 is SGHTA and CDR2 is FQGNSA. V was cut by 5 bases and J by 1 base, with 20 bases left in between. The CDR3 coding sequence is TGTGCCAGCAGCCCCTACAGCGCAGTACGAATGAACACCGGGGAGCTGTTTTTT. Translation: CASSPYSAVRMNTGELFF.

The chain recombines TRBV6-1 with TRBJ1-3; D unresolved. V lost 2 bases, J lost 1 base, and 6 bases lay in between. The CDR3 is 14 residues long. The germline V gene encodes CDR1 MNHNS and CDR2 SASEGT. This CDR3 reads CASSEWRSGNTIYF. In nucleotides, the CDR3 is TGTGCCAGCAGTGAATGGAGGTCTGGAAACACCATATATTTT.

V is TRBV9 and J is TRBJ2-2, with TRBD1 as a possible D gene (8 bases). This CDR3 has 18 amino acids. Trimming shortened V by 0 bases and J by 6 bases, and 21 bases separated the two germline ends. The germline gives CDR1 SGDLS, CDR2 YYNGEE. The CDR3 DNA sequence: TGTGCCAGCAGCGTAGCGAGCGGGATGGACAGGGCAGCCGGGGAGCTGTTTTTT. Translation: CASSVASGMDRAAGELFF.

V is TRBV7-8 and J is TRBJ2-7; D is ambiguous. Looked up from germline, CDR1 is SGHVS and CDR2 is FQNEAQ. The germline V and J ends were trimmed by 1 base and 2 bases, with 9 bases remaining between them. The CDR3 is made up of 14 amino acids. The CDR3 loop is CASSLEGGAYEQYF. The CDR3 DNA reads as TGTGCCAGCAGCTTAGAAGGTGGGGCCTACGAGCAGTACTTC. The entire variable domain, with the rest obtained from reference TRBV7-8 and TRBJ2-7, is as follows: GAGVSQSPRYKVAKRGQDVALRCDPISGHVSLFWYQQALGQGPEFLTYFQNEAQLDKSGLPSDRFFAERPEGSVSTLKIQRTQQEDSAVYLCASSLEGGAYEQYFGPGTRLTVT.

This clone was detected only once. V usage is TRBV2 and J usage is TRBJ1-4, with D tentatively TRBD1 (5 bases). In germline, CDR1 is SNHLY, CDR2 FYNNEI. Trimming stripped 7 bases from V and 12 bases from J, with 18 bases between. This CDR3 contains 13 residues. The CDR3 DNA is TGTGCCAGCACCCGGGGGGACGGGGGACAACTGTTTTTT. Protein product: CASTRGDGGQLFF.

The chain carries TRBV9 and TRBJ2-1; D remains unclear. The CDR3 totals 15 residues. V gave up 4 bases and J gave up 0 bases, with 11 bases separating them. Germline CDR1 and CDR2: SGDLS and YYNGEE. The CDR3 region has the DNA TGTGCCAGCAGCCGTAGAAGGAGCTCCTACAATGAGCAGTTCTTC. This codes for CASSRRRSSYNEQFF.

The V and J genes are TRBV7-6 and TRBJ2-5; D is perhaps TRBD1 or TRBD2 (5 bases each). Germline V lookup: CDR1 SGHVS, CDR2 FNYEAQ. The germline V and J ends were trimmed by 5 bases and 5 bases, with 18 bases remaining between them. The CDR3 spans 15 residues. The DNA for the CDR3 is TGTGCCAGCAGCCTAACCGGGGCGATGCATGAGACCCAGTACTTC. Translation: CASSLTGAMHETQYF. The whole variable domain, filled in from reference TRBV7-6 and TRBJ2-5, reads GAGVSQSPRYKVTKRGQDVALRCDPISGHVSLYWYRQALGQGPEFLTYFNYEAQQDKSGLPNDRFSAERPEGSISTLTIQRTEQRDSAMYRCASSLTGAMHETQYFGPGTRLLVL.

The chain links TRBV4-1 to TRBJ2-3; tentatively, D is TRBD1 or TRBD2 (5 bases each). CDR1 and CDR2 (germline): MGHRA, YSYEKL. This CDR3 is built from 12 residues. Deletions cut 2 bases from V and 9 bases from J, with 9 bases between. CDR3 loop: CASSQPEGTQYF. The CDR3 DNA follows: TGCGCCAGCAGCCAACCCGAGGGGACGCAGTATTTT.

This clone was found once. V and J are TRBV5-6 and TRBJ1-5; the D gene is possibly TRBD1 (5 bases). Trimming removed 5 bases from V and 6 bases from J, with 21 bases in between. This CDR3 contains 16 residues. Germline loops: CDR1 SGHDT, CDR2 YYEEEE. The CDR3: CASSFGGPGPGQPQHF. The CDR3 nucleotides are TGTGCCAGCAGTTTCGGGGGTCCGGGGCCCGGTCAGCCCCAGCATTTT.

The chain recombines TRBV13 with TRBJ1-4; D not resolved. CDR3 length equals 13 residues. Germline CDR1 PRHDT, CDR2 FYEKMQ (reference sequence). The ends were cut back, 5 bases at V and 2 bases at J, with 6 bases in the middle. The CDR3 region is CASSGGTNEKLFF. The CDR3 nucleotides are TGTGCCAGCAGCGGAGGGACTAATGAAAAACTGTTTTTT.

The V gene is TRBV7-9, the J gene TRBJ2-3; maybe TRBD2 (5 bases). V was shortened by 4 bases and J by 1 base, with 18 bases between the two germline ends. The CDR3 runs to 17 residues. Germline lookup yields CDR1 SEHNR and CDR2 FQNEAQ (reference sequence). CDR3 loop: CASSSPRRQEGTDTQYF. CDR3 DNA sequence: TGTGCCAGCAGCTCACCCCGGAGGCAGGAAGGCACAGATACGCAGTATTTT.

In this sample, this clone is medium-sized. The gene calls are TRBV13 and TRBJ2-1; D is perhaps TRBD1 or TRBD2 (6 bases each). The length of the CDR3 is 13 residues. Germline V lookup: CDR1 PRHDT, CDR2 FYEKMQ (reference sequence). With 1 base removed from V and 10 bases from J, the gap between germline ends came to 11 bases. The CDR3 region has the DNA TGTGCCAGCAGCTTAGAGACAGGAGGGGAGCAGTTCTTC. Amino acid sequence: CASSLETGGEQFF.

The rearrangement joins TRBV19 to TRBJ2-7; 8 nucleotides line up with TRBD2. The V gene end was trimmed by 2 bases and the J gene end by 5 bases; junction bases not matched to a gene: 8. CDR3 length: 15 residues. Germline CDR1 reads LNHDA; CDR2 reads SQIVND (reference sequence). The CDR3 region has the DNA TGTGCCAGTAGTATAAGGGCGGGAGGCTTCGACGAGCAGTACTTC. Residues: CASSIRAGGFDEQYF.

This clone came up once. The chain employs TRBV7-6 and TRBJ2-1, with D perhaps being TRBD1 or TRBD2 (5 bases each). The CDR3 spans 16 residues. The ends were cut back, 5 bases at V and 4 bases at J, with 18 bases in the middle. The germline V gene encodes CDR1 SGHVS and CDR2 FNYEAQ. The CDR3 here is CASSHFGTAAYNEQFF. The CDR3, as DNA: TGTGCCAGCAGCCACTTTGGGACGGCAGCTTACAATGAGCAGTTCTTC.

This clone was recorded a few times. The gene calls are TRBV11-2 and TRBJ1-2; no firm D call. Germline V gives CDR1 SGHAT, CDR2 FQNNGV. V was shortened by 3 bases and J by 6 bases, with 8 bases between the two germline ends. The CDR3 contains 12 residues. The CDR3 loop reads CASSFAGDGYTF. The CDR3 DNA is TGTGCCAGCAGCTTCGCAGGAGATGGCTACACCTTC.

The gene calls are TRBV5-1 and TRBJ2-7; D remains ambiguous. CDR1 and CDR2 from the germline V gene are SGHRS and YFSETQ. The V gene lost 0 bases and the J gene lost 2 bases, with 9 bases spanning the gap. This CDR3 has 14 amino acids. The CDR3 reads CASSLEQPTYEQYF. In DNA, the CDR3 is TGCGCCAGCAGCTTGGAACAGCCCACCTACGAGCAGTACTTC.

This chain links TRBV28 with TRBJ1-4; 8 bases fit TRBD1. In germline, CDR1 is MDHEN, CDR2 SYDVKM. The CDR3 runs to 15 residues. With 6 bases clipped from V and 4 bases from J, the junction kept 7 bases outside the gene matches. CDR3 protein: CASSLWGQDNEKLFF. The CDR3 coding sequence is TGTGCCAGCAGCCTTTGGGGACAGGATAATGAAAAACTGTTTTTT.

This clone was recorded once. The V call is TRBV7-3, the J call TRBJ2-7; TRBD2 aligns across 8 bases. Germline loops: CDR1 SGHTA, CDR2 FQGTGA. The CDR3 is made up of 14 amino acids. V shed 2 bases and J 3 bases; nucleotides not matched to a gene: 3. DNA of the CDR3: TGTGCCAGCAGCTTACAGGCGGGAGGCTACGAGCAGTACTTC. Translation gives CASSLQAGGYEQYF.